These 15 T cell receptor beta chains were all obtained from the same sample, sequenced in a study of blood T cell repertoires in COVID-19. Here immunoSEQ multiplex PCR was the method, and the copy in TCRdb shows in-frame clones only, minus some. The table includes about 200,000 clones, roughly 84% detected once. Sample: peripheral blood. Receptors were obtained from a man aged 35-49 years with acute or convalescent COVID-19.

This clone was seen more than once but under ten times. This sequence joins TRBV5-6 and TRBJ1-5, with 12 bases matching TRBD1. V gave up 0 bases and J gave up 1 base; unmatched junction bases: 8. CDR1 is SGHDT, CDR2 YYEEEE, per germline. This CDR3 has 19 residues. The DNA of the CDR3 is TGTGCCAGCAGCTTGGCCGTCGGGACAGGGGGCAAAAGCAATCAGCCCCAGCATTTT. It specifies CASSLAVGTGGKSNQPQHF.

In its sample, this clone was seen once. CDR3 protein: CAISETRDTRNTIYF. CDR3 sequence (DNA): TGTGCCATCAGTGAGACCCGGGACACGAGAAACACCATATATTTT. This chain links TRBV10-3 with TRBJ1-3; TRBD1 is a possible D gene (6 bases). Germline values: CDR1 ENHRY, CDR2 SYGVKD. The V end lost 2 bases, the J end lost 5 bases, and 13 bases lay between the germline ends. The CDR3 contains 15 residues.

This clone occurred once. The chain uses TRBV10-3 and TRBJ2-5, with TRBD1 identical over 8 bases. Germline CDR1 reads ENHRY; CDR2 reads SYGVKD. The CDR3 is 14 residues long. V dropped 10 bases and J dropped 0; count of bases not matched to a gene: 7. The CDR3: CATRDRNHQETQYF. The CDR3 bases are TGTGCCACCCGGGACAGGAACCACCAAGAGACCCAGTACTTC.

The chain's CDR3 is CASSPTNDGRMNTEAFF. CDR3 nucleotides: TGTGCCAGCAGCCCAACGAACGACGGGAGGATGAACACTGAAGCTTTCTTT. The rearrangement uses TRBV7-9 and TRBJ1-1; D unclear. The germline V gene encodes CDR1 SEHNR and CDR2 FQNEAQ (reference sequence). The V end was cut by 5 bases, the J end by 0 bases, with 19 bases between. The CDR3 sequence is 17 residues long.

The chain joins TRBV7-8 to TRBJ2-1, with D perhaps TRBD1 (6 bases). CDR3 length: 14 residues. V dropped 1 base and J dropped 4 bases, with 8 bases sitting between them. Germline CDR1 and CDR2: SGHVS and FQNEAQ. Written as DNA, the CDR3 is TGTGCCAGCAGCTTAGGGACAGCTTACAATGAGCAGTTCTTC. Amino acids: CASSLGTAYNEQFF.

V is TRBV4-1 and J is TRBJ2-7; 9 bases are shared with TRBD2. Germline V CDR1 and CDR2: MGHRA, YSYEKL. The J segment lost 1 base and the V segment lost 1 base, leaving 14 bases of the junction unmatched. The CDR3 totals 19 residues. The CDR3 spells CASSQAGSLAGTGSYEQYF. The CDR3 DNA reads TGCGCCAGCAGCCAAGCGGGTTCACTAGCGGGTACCGGGTCCTACGAGCAGTACTTC.

The chain combines TRBV12-3 or TRBV12-4 with TRBJ1-2; TRBD1 might be the D (5 bases). Trimming pared 4 bases from V and 8 bases from J, leaving 11 bases between. The CDR3 totals 12 residues. For the CDR3, the DNA is TGTGCCAGCAGTTCCAGGGTTTTGGGCTACACCTTC. It encodes CASSSRVLGYTF.

This chain joins TRBV6-5 and TRBJ2-1, with TRBD2 matching 8 bases. CDR1 is MNHEY and CDR2 is SVGAGI in the germline V gene. This CDR3 has 14 amino acids. The junction had 11 bases not matched to a gene; V was cut back by 7 bases and J by 9 bases. CDR3 sequence (DNA): TGTGCCAGCACCCCGGGACTAGGGGGTCCTGAGCAGTTCTTC. This sequence encodes CASTPGLGGPEQFF.

The rearrangement uses TRBV19 and TRBJ1-1; 7 nucleotides agree with TRBD1. The V segment lost 8 bases and the J segment 1 base; nucleotides outside the gene matches: 7. This CDR3 is 14 amino acids long. The germline V gene has CDR1 LNHDA and CDR2 SQIVND (reference sequence). CDR3 protein: CASSSGQENTEAFF. DNA for the CDR3: TGTGCCAGTTCCTCTGGACAGGAGAACACTGAAGCTTTCTTT.

This clone was detected once. V gene TRBV5-4 combines with J gene TRBJ2-2; D perhaps matches TRBD2 (5 bases). The CDR3 contains 14 residues. V lost 0 bases and J lost 6, with 9 bases in between. Germline V gene sequence: CDR1 SGHNT, CDR2 YYREEE (reference sequence). The CDR3 loop is CASSLVAAAGELFF. For the CDR3, the DNA is TGTGCCAGCAGCTTGGTGGCAGCGGCCGGGGAGCTGTTTTTT.

This sequence joins TRBV5-5 and TRBJ2-3, with a tentative D call TRBD1 (5 bases). This CDR3 spans 16 amino acids. V lost 0 bases to trimming and J lost 4 bases, with 15 bases between them. Germline values: CDR1 SGHKS, CDR2 YYEKEE (reference sequence). The CDR3 DNA reads as TGTGCCAGCAGCTTGGAGGGGATTGGTTACGCAGATACGCAGTATTTT. It specifies CASSLEGIGYADTQYF.

The chain couples TRBV6-1 to TRBJ2-7; D possibly corresponds to TRBD1 (6 bases). This CDR3 has 17 residues. The V gene lost 4 bases and the J gene lost 4 bases, with 23 bases spanning the gap. Germline CDR1 MNHNS, CDR2 SASEGT. CDR3 in amino acids: CASSVMGNREVLYEQYF. CDR3 coding DNA: TGTGCCAGCAGTGTAATGGGGAACAGGGAAGTTTTATACGAGCAGTACTTC.

This chain links TRBV5-8 with TRBJ1-5; D unresolved. The CDR3 has 13 residues. Trimming took 1 base from V and 5 from J, leaving 7 bases between them. Germline CDR1 is SGHTS and CDR2 is YDEGEE. The CDR3 DNA sequence: TGTGCCAGCAGCTTGCGTCCAGATCAGCCCCAGCATTTT. Residues: CASSLRPDQPQHF. The full variable domain, rest sourced from reference TRBV5-8 and TRBJ1-5, is EAGVTQSPTHLIKTRGQQATLRCSPISGHTSVYWYQQALGLGLQFLLWYDEGEERNRGNFPPRFSGRQFPNYSSELNVNALELEDSALYLCASSLRPDQPQHFGDGTRLSIL.

The chain couples TRBV6-5 to TRBJ1-5; no definite D call. The ends were cut back, 7 bases at V and 5 bases at J, with 15 bases in the middle. The CDR3 runs 14 residues. Germline CDR1 reads MNHEY; CDR2 reads SVGAGI. The CDR3 coding sequence is TGTGCCAGCACCCAAACCCGACTTTATCAGCCCCAGCATTTT. This encodes CASTQTRLYQPQHF.

This sequence joins TRBV6-5 and TRBJ2-3; D perhaps matches TRBD1 (5 bases). Trimming pared 5 bases from V and 0 bases from J, leaving 12 bases between. CDR3 length: 15 residues. Germline V gene lookup returns CDR1 MNHEY and CDR2 SVGAGI. Here the CDR3 reads CASSQGASSTDTQYF. Here the CDR3 DNA reads TGTGCCAGCAGTCAGGGCGCCTCTAGCACAGATACGCAGTATTTT.